This T cell receptor beta chain came from a study of blood T cells in healthy people across ages. Isolated per sample were at least 6 million PBMCs. V was cut by 5 bases and J by 2 bases, with 8 bases left in between. The CDR3 spans 13 residues. CDR1 MGHDK and CDR2 SYGVNS come from the germline V gene. Next came a second PCR, run for about 6 to 12 cycles, which used a sample-barcoded 5' primer along with a J-beta primer mix. TCRdb passed the 5' RACE reads through MiXCR, listing each CDR3 protein once. The sample records around 1.5 million distinct CDR3 sequences, around 59% being singletons. Comment on this clonotype: Antigen unknown.

Findings of the study overall: Older age went with lower TCR beta diversity per million T cells, in a roughly linear way. Fewer expanded clones and more diversity marked long-lived versus aged donors.

The chain links TRBV25-1 to TRBJ2-3, with D tentatively TRBD1 (6 bases). The material sequenced was blood. This clonotype was sampled from a man younger than 30 in good health. The CDR3 DNA reads TGTGCCAGCAGTCGACAGGACACAGATACGCAGTATTTT. Translation gives CASSRQDTDTQYF.